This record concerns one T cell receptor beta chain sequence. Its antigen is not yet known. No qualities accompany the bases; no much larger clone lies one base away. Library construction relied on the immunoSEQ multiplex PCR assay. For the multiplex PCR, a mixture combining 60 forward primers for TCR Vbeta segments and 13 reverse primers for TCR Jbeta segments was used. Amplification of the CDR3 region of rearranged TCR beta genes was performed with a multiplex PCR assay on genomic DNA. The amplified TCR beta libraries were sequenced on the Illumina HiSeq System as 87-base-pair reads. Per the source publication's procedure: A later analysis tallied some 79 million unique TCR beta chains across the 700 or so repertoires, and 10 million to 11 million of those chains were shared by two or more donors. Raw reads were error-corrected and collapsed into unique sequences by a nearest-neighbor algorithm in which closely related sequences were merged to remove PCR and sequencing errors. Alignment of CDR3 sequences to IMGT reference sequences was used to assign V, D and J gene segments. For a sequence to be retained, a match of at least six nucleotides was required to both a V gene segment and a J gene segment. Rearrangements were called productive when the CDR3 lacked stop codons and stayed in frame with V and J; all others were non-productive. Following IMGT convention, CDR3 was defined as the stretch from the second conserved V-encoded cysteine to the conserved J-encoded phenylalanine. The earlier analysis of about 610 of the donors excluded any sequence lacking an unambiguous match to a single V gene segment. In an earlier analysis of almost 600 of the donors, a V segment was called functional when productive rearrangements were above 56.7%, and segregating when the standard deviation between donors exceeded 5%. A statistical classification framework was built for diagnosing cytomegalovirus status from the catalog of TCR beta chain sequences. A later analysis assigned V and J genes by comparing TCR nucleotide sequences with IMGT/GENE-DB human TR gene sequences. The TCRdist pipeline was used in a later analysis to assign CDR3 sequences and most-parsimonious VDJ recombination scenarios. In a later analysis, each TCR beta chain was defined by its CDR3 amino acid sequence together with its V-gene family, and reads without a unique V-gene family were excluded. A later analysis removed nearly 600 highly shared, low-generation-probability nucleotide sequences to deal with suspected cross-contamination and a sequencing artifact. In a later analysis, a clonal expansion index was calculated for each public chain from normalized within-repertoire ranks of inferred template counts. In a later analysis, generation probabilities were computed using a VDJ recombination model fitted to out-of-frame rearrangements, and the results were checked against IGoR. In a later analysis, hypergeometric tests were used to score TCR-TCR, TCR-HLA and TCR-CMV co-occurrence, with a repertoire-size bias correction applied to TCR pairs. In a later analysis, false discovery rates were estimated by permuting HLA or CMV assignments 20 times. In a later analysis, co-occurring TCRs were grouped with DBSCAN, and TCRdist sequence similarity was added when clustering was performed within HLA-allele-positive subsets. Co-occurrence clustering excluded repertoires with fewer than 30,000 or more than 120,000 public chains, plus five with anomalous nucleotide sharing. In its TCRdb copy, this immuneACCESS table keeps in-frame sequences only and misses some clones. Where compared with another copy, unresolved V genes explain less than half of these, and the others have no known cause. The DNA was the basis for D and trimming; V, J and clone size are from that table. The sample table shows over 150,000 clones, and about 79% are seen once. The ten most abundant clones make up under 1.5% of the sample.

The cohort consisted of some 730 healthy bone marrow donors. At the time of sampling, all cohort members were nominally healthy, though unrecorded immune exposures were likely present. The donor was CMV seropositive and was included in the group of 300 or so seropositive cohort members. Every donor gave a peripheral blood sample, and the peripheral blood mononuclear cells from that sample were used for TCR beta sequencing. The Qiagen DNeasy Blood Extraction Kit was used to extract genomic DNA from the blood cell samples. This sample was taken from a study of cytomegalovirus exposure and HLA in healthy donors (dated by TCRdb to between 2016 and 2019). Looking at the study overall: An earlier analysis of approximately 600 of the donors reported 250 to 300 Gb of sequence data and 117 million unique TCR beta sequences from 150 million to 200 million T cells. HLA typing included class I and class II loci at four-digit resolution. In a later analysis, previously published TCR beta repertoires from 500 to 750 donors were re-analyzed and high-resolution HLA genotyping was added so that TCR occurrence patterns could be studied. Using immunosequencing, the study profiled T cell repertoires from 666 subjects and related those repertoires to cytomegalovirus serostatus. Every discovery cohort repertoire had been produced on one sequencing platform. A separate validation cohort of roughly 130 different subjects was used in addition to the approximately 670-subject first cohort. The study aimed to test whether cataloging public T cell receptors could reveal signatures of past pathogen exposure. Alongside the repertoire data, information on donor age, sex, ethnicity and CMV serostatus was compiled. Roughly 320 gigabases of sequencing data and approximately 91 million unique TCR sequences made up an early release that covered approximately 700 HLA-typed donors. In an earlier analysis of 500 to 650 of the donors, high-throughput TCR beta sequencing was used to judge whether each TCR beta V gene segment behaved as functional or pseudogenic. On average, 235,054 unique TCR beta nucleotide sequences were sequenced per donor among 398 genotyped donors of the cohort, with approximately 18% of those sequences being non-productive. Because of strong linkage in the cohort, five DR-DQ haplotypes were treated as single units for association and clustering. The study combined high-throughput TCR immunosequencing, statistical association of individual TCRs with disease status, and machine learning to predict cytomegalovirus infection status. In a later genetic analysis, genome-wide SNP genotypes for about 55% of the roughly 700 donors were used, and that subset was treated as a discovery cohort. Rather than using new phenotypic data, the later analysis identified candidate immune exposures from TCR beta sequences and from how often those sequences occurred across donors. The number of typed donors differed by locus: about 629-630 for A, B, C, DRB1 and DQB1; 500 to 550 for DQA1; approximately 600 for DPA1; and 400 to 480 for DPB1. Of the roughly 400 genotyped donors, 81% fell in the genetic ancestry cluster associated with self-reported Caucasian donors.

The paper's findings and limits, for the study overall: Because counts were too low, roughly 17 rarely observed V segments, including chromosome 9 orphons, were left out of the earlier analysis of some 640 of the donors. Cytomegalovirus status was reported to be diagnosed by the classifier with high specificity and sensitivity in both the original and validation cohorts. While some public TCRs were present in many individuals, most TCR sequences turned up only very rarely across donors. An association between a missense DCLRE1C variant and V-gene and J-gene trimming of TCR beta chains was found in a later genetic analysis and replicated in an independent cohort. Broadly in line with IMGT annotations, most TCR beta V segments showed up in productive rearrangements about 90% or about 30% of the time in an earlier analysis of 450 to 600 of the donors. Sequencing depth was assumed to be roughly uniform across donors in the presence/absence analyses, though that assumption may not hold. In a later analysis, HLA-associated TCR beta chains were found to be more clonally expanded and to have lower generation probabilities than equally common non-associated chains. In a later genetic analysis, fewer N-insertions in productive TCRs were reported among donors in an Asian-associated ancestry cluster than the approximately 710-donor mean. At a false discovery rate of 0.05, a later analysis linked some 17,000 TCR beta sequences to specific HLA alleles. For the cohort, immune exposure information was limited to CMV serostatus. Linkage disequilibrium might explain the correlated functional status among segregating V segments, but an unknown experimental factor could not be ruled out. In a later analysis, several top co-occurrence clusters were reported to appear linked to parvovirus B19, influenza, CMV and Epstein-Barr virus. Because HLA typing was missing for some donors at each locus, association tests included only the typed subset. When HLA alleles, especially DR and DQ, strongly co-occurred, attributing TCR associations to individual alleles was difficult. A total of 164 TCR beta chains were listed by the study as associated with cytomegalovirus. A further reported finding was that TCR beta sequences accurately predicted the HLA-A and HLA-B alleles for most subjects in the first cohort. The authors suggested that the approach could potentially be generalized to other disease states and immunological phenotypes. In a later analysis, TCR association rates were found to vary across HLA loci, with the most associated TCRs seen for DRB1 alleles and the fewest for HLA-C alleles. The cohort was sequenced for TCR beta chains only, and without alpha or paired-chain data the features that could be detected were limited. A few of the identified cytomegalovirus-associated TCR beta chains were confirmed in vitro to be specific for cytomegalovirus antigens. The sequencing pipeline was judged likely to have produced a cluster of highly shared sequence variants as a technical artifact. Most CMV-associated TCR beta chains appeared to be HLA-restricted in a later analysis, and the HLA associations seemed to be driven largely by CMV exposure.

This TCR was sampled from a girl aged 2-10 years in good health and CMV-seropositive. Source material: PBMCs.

DNA sequence: TGTGCCAGCAGTCACCTCACAGGCTTGAGGCAGCCCCAGCATTTT. Translated, this is CASSHLTGLRQPQHF. The chain is made from TRBV2 and TRBJ1-5; the D gene is perhaps TRBD1, from 5 matching bases. The germline V gene specifies SNHLY as CDR1 and FYNNEI as CDR2. Spanning cysteine to phenylalanine, the CDR3 consists of 15 amino acids. Solely the CDR3 DNA is kept, with 45 bases framed from the first base. The trim is 5 bases for V and 7 bases for J, with a gap of 18 bases between the germline ends.